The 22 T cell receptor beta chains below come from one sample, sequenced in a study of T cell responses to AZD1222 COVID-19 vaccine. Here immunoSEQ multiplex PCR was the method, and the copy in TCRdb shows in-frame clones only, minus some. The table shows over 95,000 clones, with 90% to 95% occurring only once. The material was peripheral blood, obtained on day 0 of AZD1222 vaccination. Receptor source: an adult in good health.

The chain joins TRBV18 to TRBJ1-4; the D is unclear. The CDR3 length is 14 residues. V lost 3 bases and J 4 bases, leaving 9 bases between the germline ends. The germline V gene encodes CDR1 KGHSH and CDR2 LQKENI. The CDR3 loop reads CASSPGRNNEKLFF. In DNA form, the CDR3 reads TGTGCCAGCTCACCGGGGAGGAATAATGAAAAACTGTTTTTT.

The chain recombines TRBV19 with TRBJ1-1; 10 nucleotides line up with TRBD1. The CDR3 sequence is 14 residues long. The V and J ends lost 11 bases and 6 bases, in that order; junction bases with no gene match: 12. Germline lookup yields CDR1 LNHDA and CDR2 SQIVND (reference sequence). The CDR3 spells CASLRWDRGAEAFF. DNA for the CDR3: TGTGCCTCTTTAAGATGGGACAGGGGCGCTGAAGCTTTCTTT.

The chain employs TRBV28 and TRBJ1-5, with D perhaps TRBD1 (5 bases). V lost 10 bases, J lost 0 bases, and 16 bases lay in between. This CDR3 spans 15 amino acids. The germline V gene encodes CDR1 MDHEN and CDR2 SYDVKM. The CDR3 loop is CATGTSGDSNQPQHF. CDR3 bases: TGTGCCACTGGGACGTCCGGGGATAGCAATCAGCCCCAGCATTTT.

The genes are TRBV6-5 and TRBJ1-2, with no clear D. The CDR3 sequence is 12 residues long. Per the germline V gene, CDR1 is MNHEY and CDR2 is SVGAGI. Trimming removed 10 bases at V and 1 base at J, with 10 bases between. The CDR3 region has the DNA TGTGCCATAAGACGGAATAACTATGGCTACACCTTC. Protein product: CAIRRNNYGYTF.

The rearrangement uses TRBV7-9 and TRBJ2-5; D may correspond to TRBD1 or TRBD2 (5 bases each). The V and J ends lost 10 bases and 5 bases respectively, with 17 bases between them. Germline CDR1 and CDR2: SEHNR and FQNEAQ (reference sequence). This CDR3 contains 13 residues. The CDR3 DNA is TGTGCCATAGTTGGGGCAGGCGGGGAGACCCAGTACTTC. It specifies CAIVGAGGETQYF.

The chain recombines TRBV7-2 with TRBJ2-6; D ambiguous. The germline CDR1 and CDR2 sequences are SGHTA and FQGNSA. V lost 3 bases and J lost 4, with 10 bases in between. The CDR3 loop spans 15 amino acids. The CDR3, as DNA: TGTGCCAGCAGCTTGAGTGGGCTCGGGGCCAACGTCCTGACTTTC. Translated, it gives CASSLSGLGANVLTF.

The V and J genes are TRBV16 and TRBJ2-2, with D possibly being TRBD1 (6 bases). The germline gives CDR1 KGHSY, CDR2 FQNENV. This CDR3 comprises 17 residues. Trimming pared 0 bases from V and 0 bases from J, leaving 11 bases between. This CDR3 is CASSQSGRGPNTGELFF. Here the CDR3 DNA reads TGTGCCAGCAGCCAATCGGGCAGGGGCCCGAACACCGGGGAGCTGTTTTTT.

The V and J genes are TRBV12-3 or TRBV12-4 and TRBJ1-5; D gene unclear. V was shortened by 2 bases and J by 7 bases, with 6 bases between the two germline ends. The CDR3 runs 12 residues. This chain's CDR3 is CASSLSSQPQHF. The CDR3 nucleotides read TGTGCCAGCAGTTTAAGTTCACAGCCCCAGCATTTT.

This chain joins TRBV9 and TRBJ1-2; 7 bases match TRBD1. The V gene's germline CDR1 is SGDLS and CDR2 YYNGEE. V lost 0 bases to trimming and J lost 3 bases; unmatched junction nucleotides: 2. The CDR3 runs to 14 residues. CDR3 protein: CASSVAQGDYGYTF. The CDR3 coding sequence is TGTGCCAGCAGCGTAGCCCAGGGGGACTATGGCTACACCTTC.

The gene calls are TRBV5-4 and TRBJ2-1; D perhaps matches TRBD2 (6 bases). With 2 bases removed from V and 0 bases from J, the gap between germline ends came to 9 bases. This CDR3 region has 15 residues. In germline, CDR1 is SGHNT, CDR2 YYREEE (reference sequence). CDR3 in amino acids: CASSFGTGSYNEQFF. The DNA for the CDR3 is TGTGCCAGCAGCTTCGGGACTGGCTCCTACAATGAGCAGTTCTTC.

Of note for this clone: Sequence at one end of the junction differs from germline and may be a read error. The CDR3 region is CASSVSEGGVF. The CDR3 nucleotides read TGTGCCAGCAGTGTCAGTGAAGGAGGGGTCTTT. The chain joins TRBV2 to TRBJ1-1, with D maybe TRBD1 (5 bases). CDR1 is SNHLY and CDR2 is FYNNEI in the germline V gene. This CDR3 contains 11 residues.

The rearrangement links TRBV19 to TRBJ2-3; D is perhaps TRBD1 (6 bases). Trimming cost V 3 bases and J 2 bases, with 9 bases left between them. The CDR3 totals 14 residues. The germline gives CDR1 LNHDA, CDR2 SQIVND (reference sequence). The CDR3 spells CASSITGTTDTQYF. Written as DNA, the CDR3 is TGTGCCAGTAGTATTACAGGGACCACAGATACGCAGTATTTT.

The CDR3 sequence: CASSLGIGLVAIEQYF. CDR3 sequence (DNA): TGTGCCAGCAGCTTGGGAATCGGTCTAGTGGCGATCGAGCAGTACTTC. The chain has TRBV5-6 and TRBJ2-7, with unresolved D. The V gene lost 0 bases and the J gene lost 6 bases, with 19 bases spanning the gap. From germline, CDR1 is SGHDT and CDR2 YYEEEE. This CDR3 is built from 16 residues.

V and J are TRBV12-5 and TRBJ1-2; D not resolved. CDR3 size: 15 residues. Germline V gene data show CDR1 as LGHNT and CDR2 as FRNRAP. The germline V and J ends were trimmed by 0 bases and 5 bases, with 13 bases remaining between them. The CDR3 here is CASGLVPDTPYGYTF. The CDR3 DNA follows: TGTGCTAGTGGTTTGGTACCCGACACCCCATATGGCTACACCTTC.

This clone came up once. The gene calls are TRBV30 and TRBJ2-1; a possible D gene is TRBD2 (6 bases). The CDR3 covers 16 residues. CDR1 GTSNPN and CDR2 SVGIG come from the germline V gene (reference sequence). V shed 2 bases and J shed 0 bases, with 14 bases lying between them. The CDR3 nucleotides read TGTGCCTGGAGTCCCCGGGACTGGAACTCCTACAATGAGCAGTTCTTC. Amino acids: CAWSPRDWNSYNEQFF. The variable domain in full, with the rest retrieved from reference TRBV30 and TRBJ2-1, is SQTIHQWPATLVQPVGSPLSLECTVEGTSNPNLYWYRQAAGRGLQLLFYSVGIGQISSEVPQNLSASRPQDRQFILSSKKLLLSDSGFYLCAWSPRDWNSYNEQFFGPGTRLTVL.

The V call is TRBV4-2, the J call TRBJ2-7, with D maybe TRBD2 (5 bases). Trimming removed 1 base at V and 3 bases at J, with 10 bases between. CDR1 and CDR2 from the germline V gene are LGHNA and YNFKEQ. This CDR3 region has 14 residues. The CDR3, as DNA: TGTGCCAGCAGCCAAGCTAGCAGCGGCTACGAGCAGTACTTC. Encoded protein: CASSQASSGYEQYF.

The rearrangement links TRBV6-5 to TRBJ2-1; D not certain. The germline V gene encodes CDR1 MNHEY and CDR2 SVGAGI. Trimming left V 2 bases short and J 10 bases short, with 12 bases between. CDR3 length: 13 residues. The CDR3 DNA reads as TGTGCCAGCAGTTACAGGAATGCAGCCGAGCAGTTCTTC. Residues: CASSYRNAAEQFF.

CDR3 bases: TGTGCCAGTAGTATACACAGGGGGCCTGAAGCTTTCTTT. Translating gives CASSIHRGPEAFF. The rearrangement uses TRBV19 and TRBJ1-1; 9 nucleotides line up with TRBD1. CDR1 and CDR2 from the germline V gene are LNHDA and SQIVND (reference sequence). The CDR3 has 13 amino acids. With V trimmed by 2 bases and J by 6 bases, 1 base remained unmatched.

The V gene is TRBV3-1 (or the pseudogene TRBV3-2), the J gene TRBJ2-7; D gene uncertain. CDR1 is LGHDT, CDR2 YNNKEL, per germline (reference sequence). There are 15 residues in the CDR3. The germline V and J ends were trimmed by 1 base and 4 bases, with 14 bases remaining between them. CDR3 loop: CASSQGRGGRYEQYF. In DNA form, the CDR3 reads TGTGCCAGCAGCCAAGGGAGAGGTGGCAGATACGAGCAGTACTTC.

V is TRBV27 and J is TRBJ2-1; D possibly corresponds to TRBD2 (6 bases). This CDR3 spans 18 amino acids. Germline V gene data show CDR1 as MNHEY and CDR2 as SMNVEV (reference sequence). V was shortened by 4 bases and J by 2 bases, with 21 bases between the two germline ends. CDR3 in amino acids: CASSSSFGGSGPYNEQFF. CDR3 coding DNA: TGTGCCAGCAGTTCGTCCTTCGGGGGTAGCGGACCCTACAATGAGCAGTTCTTC.

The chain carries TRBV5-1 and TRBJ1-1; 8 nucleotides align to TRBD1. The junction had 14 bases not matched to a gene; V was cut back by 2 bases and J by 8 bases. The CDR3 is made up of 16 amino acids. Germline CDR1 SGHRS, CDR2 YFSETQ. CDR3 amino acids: CASSFGRRQGKDEAFF. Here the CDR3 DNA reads TGCGCCAGCAGCTTCGGTAGAAGACAGGGGAAAGACGAAGCTTTCTTT. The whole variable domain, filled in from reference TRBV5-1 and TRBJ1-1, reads KAGVTQTPRYLIKTRGQQVTLSCSPISGHRSVSWYQQTPGQGLQFLFEYFSETQRNKGNFPGRFSGRQFSNSRSEMNVSTLELGDSALYLCASSFGRRQGKDEAFFGQGTRLTVV.

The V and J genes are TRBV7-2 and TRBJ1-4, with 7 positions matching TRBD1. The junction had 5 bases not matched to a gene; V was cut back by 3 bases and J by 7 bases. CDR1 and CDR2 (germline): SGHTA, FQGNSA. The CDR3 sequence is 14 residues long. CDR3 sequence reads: CASSFAAGGEKLFF. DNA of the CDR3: TGTGCCAGCAGCTTCGCAGCAGGGGGTGAAAAACTGTTTTTT.